One T cell receptor beta chain is described in this entry. Antigen specificity is unknown. The CDR3 is made up of 16 amino acids. After removal of 4 bases from V and 6 bases from J, the junction contained 10 bases not matched to a gene. Looked up from germline, CDR1 is KGHDR and CDR2 is SFDVKD. Repertoires were generated with immunoSEQ multiplex PCR, while TCRdb's copy carries only in-frame clones and drops some. The table lists some 120,000 clones, roughly 89% of them singletons. This specimen belongs to a study of T cell responses to AZD1222 COVID-19 vaccine. Study-level findings and limits: Possibly, clonal diversity was underestimated; donors were largely white British and included more females.

The chain uses TRBV24-1 and TRBJ2-1; 8 positions match TRBD2. This TCR derives from an adult in good health. The sample in question was peripheral blood, obtained on day 0 of AZD1222 vaccination. CDR3 loop: CATSDPKGLVTNEQFF. CDR3 in DNA: TGTGCCACCAGTGACCCCAAGGGACTAGTAACCAATGAGCAGTTCTTC.